This T cell receptor beta chain was obtained from a study of shared clonotypes between healthy human individuals. Study-level findings and limits: Sharing across four donors was seen in about 5% of naive CD4 clonotypes. Sequencing depth was expected to influence donor clonotype sharing. The rarefaction results pointed to incomplete sorted-subset sequencing despite large depth.

Of note for this clone: No antigen is known for it.

This CDR3 is 14 amino acids long. V dropped 5 bases and J dropped 9 bases, with 17 bases sitting between them. Germline values: CDR1 SEHNR, CDR2 FQNEAQ (reference sequence). Profiling relied on immunoSEQ multiplex PCR, and the TCRdb table lists in-frame clones only, not all of them. The data contain about 1.1 million clones, approximately 80% of them singletons. V and J are TRBV7-9 and TRBJ2-1; D could derive from TRBD1 or TRBD2 (5 bases each). What was sequenced was memory CD4+ T cells from PBMCs. Described subset: CD45RA-negative fraction. This TCR was sampled from a man younger than 30 in good health. Some clones in this sample may be carry-over from other donors' samples. The CDR3 protein is CASSRGEGYGEQFF. Here the CDR3 DNA reads TGTGCCAGCAGCCGCGGTGAGGGGTATGGTGAGCAGTTCTTC.